This passage covers 16 T cell receptor beta chains from one sample sequenced in a study of T cells in Graves' hyperthyroidism and ophthalmopathy. Amplification targeted TCR beta CDR3 regions from RNA transcripts. A set of HTBI primers served as the primers for a first-round RT-PCR of the TCR CDR3. TCRdb called the multiplex PCR reads again in MiXCR, with one record for every CDR3 protein. Here the sample spans around 350,000 distinct CDR3 sequences, approximately 14% being singletons. The specimen sequenced was blood. The receptors stem from a woman between 18 and 29 years old with Graves' hyperthyroidism that later progressed to Graves' ophthalmopathy.

This clonotype was counted a few times. The V and J genes are TRBV18 and TRBJ2-5, with 8 bases fitting TRBD2. The CDR3 runs 16 residues. V lost 2 bases to trimming and J lost 4 bases; unmatched junction nucleotides: 9. CDR1 and CDR2 from the germline V gene are KGHSH and LQKENI. The DNA for the CDR3 is TGTGCCAGCTCACCAGCAGACGCACTAGCGGTAGAGACCCAGTACTTC. This codes for CASSPADALAVETQYF. The full variable domain, with the rest looked up from reference TRBV18 and TRBJ2-5, is NAGVMQNPRHLVRRRGQEARLRCSPMKGHSHVYWYRQLPEEGLKFMVYLQKENIIDESGMPKERFSAEFPKEGPSILRIQQVVRGDSAAYFCASSPADALAVETQYFGPGTRLLVL.

The chain recombines TRBV4-3 with TRBJ2-7; 10 bases fit TRBD2. J gave up 0 bases and V 0 bases, and 11 bases lay outside the gene matches. The V gene's germline CDR1 is LGHNA and CDR2 YSLEER. The CDR3 runs to 19 residues. CDR3 protein: CASSQESAASGGSSYEQYF. CDR3 DNA sequence: TGCGCCAGCAGCCAAGAATCGGCGGCTAGCGGGGGCAGCTCCTACGAGCAGTACTTC.

This clonotype came up once. Just one base apart from a much larger clone, this may be a read error. The genes are TRBV7-2 and TRBJ2-1, with TRBD2 matching 10 bases. Germline values: CDR1 SGHTA, CDR2 FQGNSA. The V and J ends lost 1 base and 6 bases, in that order; junction bases with no gene match: 15. The CDR3 extends over 19 amino acids. The CDR3 region has the DNA TGTGCCAGCAGCTTAGGTTTGTGGTTTAGCGGGGGGAAGCCCAATGAGCAGTTCTTC. Encoded protein: CASSLGLWFSGGKPNEQFF.

The V and J genes are TRBV30 and TRBJ2-5; 7 bases are a match to TRBD2. The CDR3 runs 14 residues. After removal of 2 bases from V and 5 bases from J, the junction contained 8 bases not matched to a gene. Germline V gene lookup returns CDR1 GTSNPN and CDR2 SVGIG (reference sequence). CDR3 in DNA: TGTGCCTGGAGTATGACGGGAGGCCATGAGACCCAGTACTTC. Residues: CAWSMTGGHETQYF.

A few counts support this clonotype. V and J are TRBV7-9 and TRBJ2-7; D may be TRBD1 (6 bases). There are 14 residues in the CDR3. The germline V and J ends were trimmed by 2 bases and 2 bases, with 10 bases remaining between them. Germline V gene sequence: CDR1 SEHNR, CDR2 FQNEAQ (reference sequence). CDR3 DNA: TGTGCCAGCAGCTTACCAGGGGCGGCCTACGAGCAGTACTTC. Its protein is CASSLPGAAYEQYF.

The chain combines TRBV4-2 with TRBJ2-2, with D uncertain. V lost 1 base to trimming and J lost 1 base, with 7 bases between them. Germline V gives CDR1 LGHNA, CDR2 YNFKEQ. This CDR3 spans 15 amino acids. CDR3 sequence (DNA): TGTGCCAGCAGCCAAGTAGAGTGGAACACCGGGGAGCTGTTTTTT. Protein: CASSQVEWNTGELFF.

The sample holds many counts of this clonotype. The chain uses TRBV27 and TRBJ2-7, with 10 bases fitting TRBD2. The CDR3 runs to 14 residues. CDR1 is MNHEY and CDR2 is SMNVEV in the germline V gene (reference sequence). With V trimmed by 8 bases and J by 3 bases, 7 bases remained unmatched. The CDR3 loop is CASPVAGGIYEQYF. CDR3 coding DNA: TGTGCCAGCCCCGTAGCGGGAGGCATCTACGAGCAGTACTTC.

Ten or more counts support this clonotype. The J gene is TRBJ1-1, the V gene TRBV7-9; no clear D gene. CDR1 is SEHNR, CDR2 FQNEAQ, per germline (reference sequence). The CDR3 has 14 amino acids. The ends were cut back, 3 bases at V and 1 base at J, with 9 bases in the middle. The CDR3 nucleotides are TGTGCCAGCAGCTTCATTCAGGAGAACACTGAAGCTTTCTTT. It translates to CASSFIQENTEAFF.

This clonotype appeared many times. J is TRBJ1-6 and V is TRBV7-2; tentatively, D is TRBD1 (6 bases). V dropped 2 bases and J dropped 10 bases, with 18 bases sitting between them. Germline lookup yields CDR1 SGHTA and CDR2 FQGNSA. This CDR3 is built from 16 residues. CDR3 sequence (DNA): TGTGCCAGCAGCTTAAGCCGACCAGGGGTATCGTCACCCCTCCACTTT. It codes for CASSLSRPGVSSPLHF.

This clonotype was seen ten or more times. The chain uses TRBV11-2 and TRBJ2-5, with D perhaps TRBD2 (6 bases). CDR3 length equals 15 residues. CDR1 is SGHAT and CDR2 is FQNNGV in the germline V gene. Trimming stripped 3 bases from V and 5 bases from J, with 16 bases between. CDR3 in DNA: TGTGCCAGCAGCTTCGGGCAGGGAGGTGCGGAGACCCAGTACTTC. It yields the protein CASSFGQGGAETQYF. Full variable domain (rest looked up from reference TRBV11-2 and TRBJ2-5): EAGVAQSPRYKIIEKRQSVAFWCNPISGHATLYWYQQILGQGPKLLIQFQNNGVVDDSQLPKDRFSAERLKGVDSTLKIQPAKLEDSAVYLCASSFGQGGAETQYFGPGTRLLVL.

V and J are TRBV20-1 and TRBJ2-1; D not certain. The germline CDR1 and CDR2 sequences are DFQATT and SNEGSKA (reference sequence). This CDR3 contains 12 residues. V lost 3 bases to trimming and J lost 1 base, with 4 bases between them. The CDR3 nucleotides read TGCAGTGCTAGGAAGTCCTACAATGAGCAGTTCTTC. The encoded protein is CSARKSYNEQFF.

The chain employs TRBV20-1 and TRBJ2-2; the D is unclear. This CDR3 region has 15 residues. The ends were cut back, 0 bases at V and 1 base at J, with 9 bases in the middle. Germline assignment: CDR1 DFQATT and CDR2 SNEGSKA (reference sequence). The CDR3 sequence is CSARERWGNTGELFF. In DNA, the CDR3 is TGCAGTGCTAGAGAACGTTGGGGGAACACCGGGGAGCTGTTTTTT.

In its sample, this clonotype was seen a few times. This chain joins TRBV3-1 and TRBJ2-1; 7 bases are shared with TRBD2. The CDR3 contains 14 residues. Germline V gives CDR1 LGHDT, CDR2 YNNKEL (reference sequence). The V gene end was trimmed by 3 bases and the J gene end by 12 bases; junction bases not matched to a gene: 11. The CDR3 loop reads CASSQNRDYFPQFF. The CDR3 coding sequence is TGTGCCAGCAGCCAGAACCGGGACTACTTCCCGCAGTTCTTC.

This clonotype was recorded many times. This chain links TRBV7-9 with TRBJ1-1; D is perhaps TRBD1 (5 bases). CDR3 length: 15 amino acids. V lost 4 bases and J lost 0, with 12 bases in between. Germline V CDR1 and CDR2: SEHNR, FQNEAQ (reference sequence). The CDR3 region has the DNA TGTGCCAGCAGCTCTGGGGGTCGCATGAACACTGAAGCTTTCTTT. It encodes CASSSGGRMNTEAFF.

This clonotype showed up many times. This chain connects TRBV30 to TRBJ1-1, with TRBD1 matching over 9 bases. Germline V gene data show CDR1 as GTSNPN and CDR2 as SVGIG (reference sequence). Trimming cost V 6 bases and J 0 bases; bases outside gene matches: 8. The length of the CDR3 is 15 residues. CDR3 protein: CACEKQGAMNTEAFF. CDR3 DNA: TGTGCCTGTGAAAAACAGGGGGCCATGAACACTGAAGCTTTCTTT.

This clonotype occurred a few times. The chain's CDR3 is CASSYGVGTGELFF. In nucleotides, the CDR3 is TGTGCCAGCAGTTACGGGGTGGGCACCGGGGAGCTGTTTTTT. V and J are TRBV6-2 or TRBV6-3 and TRBJ2-2, with no clear D. V was shortened by 2 bases and J by 4 bases, with 8 bases between the two germline ends. Germline lookup yields CDR1 MNHEY and CDR2 SVGEGT. The CDR3 is 14 residues long.